The sequence of this TCR beta chain was determined in a study of early T cells in non-severe SARS-CoV-2 infection. Ten or more counts support this clonotype. The CDR3 has 14 residues. V was pared by 7 bases and J by 4 bases, with 16 bases between. CDR1 and CDR2 (germline): MNHNY, SVGAGI (reference sequence). One entry per CDR3 protein, called by TCRdb with MiXCR from the 5' RACE reads. The sample contains 60,000 to 70,000 distinct CDR3 sequences, approximately 6.1% of which appear only once. This sample comprised whole blood, obtained at baseline. V and J are TRBV6-6 and TRBJ1-2; D may be TRBD1 (6 bases). The source is an adult who was a healthcare worker with PCR-confirmed SARS-CoV-2 infection or an uninfected control (not recorded which). The CDR3 region is CASTNSRGIYGYTF. In nucleotides, the CDR3 is TGTGCCAGCACCAACTCCAGGGGTATCTATGGCTACACCTTC.